This TCR beta chain emerged from a study of chemoradiotherapy in HPV16-positive cancers. This clone showed up just a few times. The germline CDR1 and CDR2 sequences are LGHNA and YSLEER. CDR3 size: 16 residues. V gave up 2 bases and J gave up 3 bases; unmatched junction bases: 6. Profiling relied on immunoSEQ multiplex PCR, and the TCRdb table lists in-frame clones only, not all of them. The profile shows more than 9,000 clones, about three quarters of them singletons. The sample was collected from a patient who underwent chemoradiotherapy. V usage is TRBV4-3 and J usage is TRBJ2-2, with 7 bases identical to TRBD1. The TCR was taken from a human donor with HPV-associated anogenital cancer. The CDR3 protein is CASSQSLTGDTGELFF. The CDR3 DNA follows: TGCGCCAGCAGCCAATCTCTTACAGGGGACACCGGGGAGCTGTTTTTT.